This T cell receptor (beta chain) was sequenced in a study of T cells expressing NK-cell markers. Study details: It was sorted CD3+CD56+NKG2C+, CD3+CD56+NKG2C- and CD3+CD56-NKG2C+ T cells that supplied the TCR beta repertoires.

The length of the CDR3 is 13 residues. Germline CDR1 reads SNHLY; CDR2 reads FYNNEI. Overall study findings and caveats: Dominant NKG2C+ clonotypes made up about 1.0-7.0% of CD8+ T cells in roughly 6 donors.

The authors generated TCR beta cDNA through 5'RACE template switching with UMIs. Reanalyzing the 5' RACE reads, TCRdb keeps one entry per CDR3 protein, without DNA. In all, the sample yields about half a million distinct CDR3 sequences. Details on this clonotype: What it recognizes is unknown.

This sequence originates from a woman aged 50 to 65 in good health. The sample consisted of blood T cells: a sorted CD56 or NKG2C T cell subset, CD4+ or CD8+ T cells, or bulk PBMC T cells (not recorded which). This sequence joins TRBV2 and TRBJ2-1; the D call from TCRdb, TRBD2, cannot be confirmed without DNA. CDR3 amino acids: CASSMAGRGEQFF. Variable domain in full (rest from reference TRBV2 and TRBJ2-1): EPEVTQTPSHQVTQMGQEVILRCVPISNHLYFYWYRQILGQKVEFLVSFYNNEISEKSEIFDDQFSVERPDGSNFTLKIRSTKLEDSAMYFCASSMAGRGEQFFGPGTRLTVL.